A selection of T cell receptor beta chains follows, all from one sample in a study of cytomegalovirus exposure and HLA in healthy donors. This table comes from immunoSEQ multiplex PCR, and its TCRdb copy is limited to in-frame clones, with some not included. The data hold about 210,000 clones, with about 81% observed a single time. Input material: PBMCs. The receptors were sampled from a man aged 40-49 years in good health and CMV-seropositive. The CDR3 runs from the conserved cysteine through the conserved F or W. D genes are given only for firm matches. Clone size is not always given. Where it is, it says once, few, many or a class for expanded clones.

d_gene: TRBD1
abundance: -
j_gene: TRBJ1-2
v_gene: TRBV10-3
CDR3aa: CAISESWTGGSYGYTF
CDR3nt: TGTGCCATCAGTGAGTCCTGGACAGGGGGCAGCTATGGCTACACCTTC

d_gene: TRBD2
abundance: -
j_gene: TRBJ2-3
v_gene: TRBV6-5
CDR3aa: CASRDSGAGTDTQYF
CDR3nt: TGTGCCAGCAGGGATAGCGGGGCCGGTACAGATACGCAGTATTTT

d_gene: TRBD1
abundance: once
j_gene: TRBJ2-1
v_gene: TRBV30
CDR3aa: CAWSLGPGQGRNEQFF
CDR3nt: TGTGCCTGGAGTCTGGGGCCGGGACAGGGTAGGAATGAGCAGTTCTTC

d_gene: -
abundance: -
j_gene: TRBJ2-3
v_gene: TRBV19
CDR3aa: CASSMRVGGTDTQYF
CDR3nt: TGTGCCAGTAGTATGAGGGTCGGTGGCACAGATACGCAGTATTTT

d_gene: -
abundance: -
j_gene: TRBJ1-2
v_gene: TRBV7-9
CDR3aa: CASSLLGAIYGYTF
CDR3nt: TGTGCCAGCAGCTTACTAGGTGCAATCTATGGCTACACCTTC

d_gene: -
abundance: few
j_gene: TRBJ1-1
v_gene: TRBV6-5
CDR3aa: CASSPSFVPNTEAFF
CDR3nt: TGTGCCAGCAGCCCCAGTTTCGTCCCGAACACTGAAGCTTTCTTT

d_gene: -
abundance: -
j_gene: TRBJ1-1
v_gene: TRBV29-1
CDR3aa: CSANRGNTEAFF
CDR3nt: TGCAGCGCCAATAGGGGAAACACTGAAGCTTTCTTT

d_gene: TRBD1
abundance: -
j_gene: TRBJ2-3
v_gene: TRBV10-1
CDR3aa: CASSERTGSLDTQYF
CDR3nt: TGCGCCAGCAGTGAACGGACAGGGTCTTTAGATACGCAGTATTTT

d_gene: TRBD1
abundance: few
j_gene: TRBJ1-1
v_gene: TRBV11-2
CDR3aa: CASSLDPRTGGAISEAFF
CDR3nt: TGTGCCAGCAGCTTAGATCCCAGGACAGGGGGTGCGATCTCTGAAGCTTTCTTT

d_gene: TRBD2
abundance: few
j_gene: TRBJ2-7
v_gene: TRBV5-8
CDR3aa: CASSLGSRGYEQYF
CDR3nt: TGTGCCAGCAGCTTGGGCTCGCGGGGGTACGAGCAGTACTTC

d_gene: TRBD1
abundance: -
j_gene: TRBJ1-4
v_gene: TRBV5-1
CDR3aa: CASSAGGPNEKLFF
CDR3nt: TGCGCCAGCAGCGCAGGGGGCCCTAATGAAAAACTGTTTTTT

d_gene: -
abundance: -
j_gene: TRBJ2-3
v_gene: TRBV30
CDR3aa: CAWSPTDRHPTDTQYF
CDR3nt: TGTGCCTGGAGTCCGACTGACAGACACCCCACGGATACGCAGTATTTT

d_gene: TRBD1
abundance: -
j_gene: TRBJ2-2
v_gene: TRBV10-1
CDR3aa: CASMDRGSTGELFF
CDR3nt: TGCGCCAGCATGGACAGGGGGAGCACCGGGGAGCTGTTTTTT

d_gene: TRBD2
abundance: -
j_gene: TRBJ2-2
v_gene: TRBV5-1
CDR3aa: CASSSNSGRGTGELFF
CDR3nt: TGCGCCAGCAGCTCGAATAGCGGGAGGGGTACCGGGGAGCTGTTTTTT

d_gene: -
abundance: -
j_gene: TRBJ1-3
v_gene: TRBV6-1
CDR3aa: CASSEQRAFSGNTIYF
CDR3nt: TGTGCCAGCAGTGAACAGCGGGCTTTCTCTGGAAACACCATATATTTT

d_gene: -
abundance: -
j_gene: TRBJ1-5
v_gene: TRBV27
CDR3aa: CASSHAGSNQPQHF
CDR3nt: TGTGCCAGCAGTCACGCAGGGAGCAATCAGCCCCAGCATTTT

d_gene: -
abundance: few
j_gene: TRBJ2-7
v_gene: TRBV6-5
CDR3aa: CASSYRDGTYEQYF
CDR3nt: TGTGCCAGCAGTTATCGAGACGGGACCTACGAGCAGTACTTC

d_gene: -
abundance: -
j_gene: TRBJ1-1
v_gene: TRBV5-1
CDR3aa: CASSLAQEGTEAFF
CDR3nt: TGCGCCAGCAGCTTGGCCCAGGAGGGCACTGAAGCTTTCTTT

d_gene: -
abundance: -
j_gene: TRBJ1-1
v_gene: TRBV27
CDR3aa: CASSITGWTEAFF
CDR3nt: TGTGCCAGCAGTATCACAGGGTGGACTGAAGCTTTCTTT

d_gene: TRBD2
abundance: -
j_gene: TRBJ2-1
v_gene: TRBV27
CDR3aa: CASSFYAGGPYNEQFF
CDR3nt: TGTGCCAGCAGTTTTTACGCGGGGGGACCCTACAATGAGCAGTTCTTC

d_gene: -
abundance: -
j_gene: TRBJ2-2
v_gene: TRBV27
CDR3aa: CASSFQGVIGELFF
CDR3nt: TGTGCCAGCAGTTTCCAAGGAGTCATCGGGGAGCTGTTTTTT

d_gene: -
abundance: few
j_gene: TRBJ1-1
v_gene: TRBV25-1
CDR3aa: CATAYVEGTEAFF
CDR3nt: TGTGCCACCGCCTACGTGGAGGGCACTGAAGCTTTCTTT

d_gene: -
abundance: -
j_gene: TRBJ1-5
v_gene: TRBV7-6
CDR3aa: CASSLLGVGQPQHF
CDR3nt: TGTGCCAGCAGCTTATTGGGCGTCGGACAGCCCCAGCATTTT

d_gene: TRBD2
abundance: -
j_gene: TRBJ2-1
v_gene: TRBV30
CDR3aa: CAWSVRSSGSYNEQFF
CDR3nt: TGTGCCTGGAGTGTACGTTCTAGCGGGAGCTATAATGAGCAGTTCTTC

d_gene: TRBD2
abundance: -
j_gene: TRBJ2-7
v_gene: TRBV29-1
CDR3aa: CSVCKWEGREQYF
CDR3nt: TGCAGCGTTTGTAAGTGGGAGGGCCGCGAGCAGTACTTC

d_gene: TRBD1
abundance: few
j_gene: TRBJ1-5
v_gene: TRBV6-5
CDR3aa: CASSWTRQGQPQHF
CDR3nt: TGTGCCAGCAGTTGGACTCGACAGGGGCAGCCCCAGCATTTT

d_gene: -
abundance: -
j_gene: TRBJ2-7
v_gene: TRBV7-9
CDR3aa: CASSPLGGEQYF
CDR3nt: TGTGCCAGCAGCCCGCTGGGAGGCGAGCAGTACTTC

d_gene: -
abundance: -
j_gene: TRBJ2-5
v_gene: TRBV5-1
CDR3aa: CASSLSPSPSETQYF
CDR3nt: TGCGCCAGCAGCTTGTCGCCTAGTCCCTCAGAGACCCAGTACTTC

d_gene: TRBD2
abundance: -
j_gene: TRBJ2-5
v_gene: TRBV19
CDR3aa: CASSISQYSGLPMYQETQYF
CDR3nt: TGTGCCAGTAGTATCTCTCAATATAGCGGGCTACCTATGTACCAAGAGACCCAGTACTTC

d_gene: TRBD2
abundance: -
j_gene: TRBJ2-7
v_gene: TRBV7-9
CDR3aa: CASSLISGDSYEQYF
CDR3nt: TGTGCCAGCAGCCTCATAAGCGGGGATTCCTACGAGCAGTACTTC

d_gene: -
abundance: -
j_gene: TRBJ1-2
v_gene: TRBV2
CDR3aa: CASRKDRNYGYTF
CDR3nt: TGTGCCAGCAGGAAAGACAGGAACTATGGCTACACCTTC